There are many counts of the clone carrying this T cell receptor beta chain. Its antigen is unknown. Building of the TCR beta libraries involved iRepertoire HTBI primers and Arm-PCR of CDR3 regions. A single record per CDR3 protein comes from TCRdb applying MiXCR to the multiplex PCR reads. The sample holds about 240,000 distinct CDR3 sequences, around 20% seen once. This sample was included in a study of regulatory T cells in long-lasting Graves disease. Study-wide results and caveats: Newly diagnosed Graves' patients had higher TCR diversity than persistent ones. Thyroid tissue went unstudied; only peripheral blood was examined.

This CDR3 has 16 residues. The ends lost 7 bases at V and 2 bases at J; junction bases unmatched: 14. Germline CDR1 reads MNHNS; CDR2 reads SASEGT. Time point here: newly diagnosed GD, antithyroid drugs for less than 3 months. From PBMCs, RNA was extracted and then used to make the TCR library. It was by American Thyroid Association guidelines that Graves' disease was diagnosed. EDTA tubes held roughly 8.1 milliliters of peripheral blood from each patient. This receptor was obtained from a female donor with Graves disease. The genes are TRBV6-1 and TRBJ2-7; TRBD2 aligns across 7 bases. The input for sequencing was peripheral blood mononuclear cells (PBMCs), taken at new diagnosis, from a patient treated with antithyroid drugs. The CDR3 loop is CASTEGRLAGTYEQYF. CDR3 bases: TGTGCCAGCACCGAAGGGAGACTAGCAGGAACCTACGAGCAGTACTTC.